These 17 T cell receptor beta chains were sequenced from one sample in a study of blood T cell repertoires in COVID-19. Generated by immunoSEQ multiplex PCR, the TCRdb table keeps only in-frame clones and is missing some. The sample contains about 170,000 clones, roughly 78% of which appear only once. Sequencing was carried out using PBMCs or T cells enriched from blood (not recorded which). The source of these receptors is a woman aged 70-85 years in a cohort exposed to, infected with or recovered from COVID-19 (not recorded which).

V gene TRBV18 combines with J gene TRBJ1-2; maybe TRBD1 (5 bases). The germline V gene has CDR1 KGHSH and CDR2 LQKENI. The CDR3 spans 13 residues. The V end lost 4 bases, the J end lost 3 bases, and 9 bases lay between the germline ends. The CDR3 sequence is CASSQDTDYGYTF. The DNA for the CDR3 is TGTGCCAGCTCACAGGACACGGACTATGGCTACACCTTC.

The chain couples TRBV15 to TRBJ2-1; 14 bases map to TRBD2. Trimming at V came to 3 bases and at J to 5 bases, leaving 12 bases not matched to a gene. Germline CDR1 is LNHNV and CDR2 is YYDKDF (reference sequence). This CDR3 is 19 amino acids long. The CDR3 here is CATSRGRGTSGSVNNEQFF. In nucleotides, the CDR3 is TGTGCCACCAGCAGGGGAAGAGGGACTAGCGGGAGTGTCAACAATGAGCAGTTCTTC.

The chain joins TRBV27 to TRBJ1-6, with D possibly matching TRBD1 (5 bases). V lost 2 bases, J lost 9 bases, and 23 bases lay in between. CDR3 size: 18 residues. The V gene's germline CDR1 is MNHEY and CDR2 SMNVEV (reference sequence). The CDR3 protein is CASSLNRGGTLQGSPLHF. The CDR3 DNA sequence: TGTGCCAGCAGTTTAAACCGAGGAGGGACGCTTCAGGGTTCACCCCTCCACTTT.

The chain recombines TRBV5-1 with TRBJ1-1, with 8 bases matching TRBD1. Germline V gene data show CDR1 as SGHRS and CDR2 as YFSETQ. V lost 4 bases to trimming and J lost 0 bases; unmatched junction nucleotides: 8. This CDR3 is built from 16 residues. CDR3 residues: CASSPRTGFMNTEAFF. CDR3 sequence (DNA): TGCGCCAGCAGCCCTCGGACAGGGTTCATGAACACTGAAGCTTTCTTT.

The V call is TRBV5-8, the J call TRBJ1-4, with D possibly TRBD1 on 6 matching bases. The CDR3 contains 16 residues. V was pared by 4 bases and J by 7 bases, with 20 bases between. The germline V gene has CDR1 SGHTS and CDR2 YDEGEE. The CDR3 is CASSARGTFASEKLFF. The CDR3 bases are TGTGCCAGCAGCGCGAGAGGGACATTTGCAAGTGAAAAACTGTTTTTT.

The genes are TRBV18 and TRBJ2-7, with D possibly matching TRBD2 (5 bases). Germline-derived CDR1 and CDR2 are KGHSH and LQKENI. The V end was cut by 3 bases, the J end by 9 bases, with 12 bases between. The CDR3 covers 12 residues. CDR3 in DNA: TGTGCCAGCTCACCGGCAGGACTTAGGCAGTACTTC. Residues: CASSPAGLRQYF.

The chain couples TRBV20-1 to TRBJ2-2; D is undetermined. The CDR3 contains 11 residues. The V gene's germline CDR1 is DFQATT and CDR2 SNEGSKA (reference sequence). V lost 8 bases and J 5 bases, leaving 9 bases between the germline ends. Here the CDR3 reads CSFSRTGELFF. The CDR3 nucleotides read TGCAGTTTTAGCCGAACCGGGGAGCTGTTTTTT.

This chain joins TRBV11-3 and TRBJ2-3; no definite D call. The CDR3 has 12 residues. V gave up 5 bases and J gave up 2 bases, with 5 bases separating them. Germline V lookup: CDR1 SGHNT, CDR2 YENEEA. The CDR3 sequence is CASSPSTDTQYF. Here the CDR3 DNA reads TGTGCCAGCAGCCCCTCCACAGATACGCAGTATTTT.

The CDR3 DNA follows: TGTGCCAGCAGCTTACGCGGGACTGACAATGAGCAGTTCTTC. Translation gives CASSLRGTDNEQFF. The rearrangement links TRBV7-9 to TRBJ2-1; tentative D call: TRBD2 (6 bases). Germline values: CDR1 SEHNR, CDR2 FQNEAQ (reference sequence). This CDR3 region has 14 residues. V lost 2 bases and J lost 5, with 10 bases in between.

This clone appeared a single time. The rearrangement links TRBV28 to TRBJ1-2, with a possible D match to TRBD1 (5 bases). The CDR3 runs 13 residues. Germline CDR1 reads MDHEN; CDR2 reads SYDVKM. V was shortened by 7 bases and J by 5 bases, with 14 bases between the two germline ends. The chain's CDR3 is CASTPEGRYGYTF. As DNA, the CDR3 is TGTGCCAGCACACCAGAGGGGAGGTATGGCTACACCTTC.

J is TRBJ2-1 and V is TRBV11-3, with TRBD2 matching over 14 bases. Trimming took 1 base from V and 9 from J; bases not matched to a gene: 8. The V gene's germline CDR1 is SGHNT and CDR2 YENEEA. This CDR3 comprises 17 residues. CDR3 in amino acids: CASSLGGTSGRTSEQFF. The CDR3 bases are TGTGCCAGCAGCTTAGGTGGGACTAGCGGGAGAACCAGTGAGCAGTTCTTC.

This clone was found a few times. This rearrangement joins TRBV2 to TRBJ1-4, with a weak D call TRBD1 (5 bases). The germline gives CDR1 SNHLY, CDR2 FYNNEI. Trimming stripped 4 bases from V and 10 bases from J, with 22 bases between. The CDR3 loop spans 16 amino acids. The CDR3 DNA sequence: TGTGCCAGCAGTGGTCTCCCGCCCGGGGGGGAAGGAAAACTGTTTTTT. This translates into CASSGLPPGGEGKLFF. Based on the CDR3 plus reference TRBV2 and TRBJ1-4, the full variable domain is EPEVTQTPSHQVTQMGQEVILRCVPISNHLYFYWYRQILGQKVEFLVSFYNNEISEKSEIFDDQFSVERPDGSNFTLKIRSTKLEDSAMYFCASSGLPPGGEGKLFFGSGTQLSVL.

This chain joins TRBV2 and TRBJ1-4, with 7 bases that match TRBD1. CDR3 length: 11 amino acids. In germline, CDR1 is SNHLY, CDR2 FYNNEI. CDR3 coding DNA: TGTGTAAGGAGACAGGGTGAAAAACTGTTTTTT. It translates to CVRRQGEKLFF.

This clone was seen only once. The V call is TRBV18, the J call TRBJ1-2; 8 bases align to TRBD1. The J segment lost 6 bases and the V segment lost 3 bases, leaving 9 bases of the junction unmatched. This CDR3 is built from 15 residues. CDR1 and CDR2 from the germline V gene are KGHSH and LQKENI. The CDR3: CASSPMTGVTDGYTF. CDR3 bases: TGTGCCAGCTCACCGATGACAGGGGTAACGGATGGCTACACCTTC.

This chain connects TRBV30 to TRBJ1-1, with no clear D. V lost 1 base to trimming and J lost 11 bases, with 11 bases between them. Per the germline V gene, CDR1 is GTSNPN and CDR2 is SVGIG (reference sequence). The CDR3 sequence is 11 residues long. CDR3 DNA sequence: TGTGCCTGGAGTGGATCCTACGTGGCTTTCTTT. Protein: CAWSGSYVAFF.

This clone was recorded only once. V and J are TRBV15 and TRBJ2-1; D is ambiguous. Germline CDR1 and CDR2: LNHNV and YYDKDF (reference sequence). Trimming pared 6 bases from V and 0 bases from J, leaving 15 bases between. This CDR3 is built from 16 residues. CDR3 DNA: TGTGCCACCAGGACTCGAGCGTCGAGCTCCTACAATGAGCAGTTCTTC. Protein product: CATRTRASSSYNEQFF.

Here the CDR3 reads CASSEFLTQFLAGGYNEQFF. CDR3 sequence (DNA): TGTGCCAGCAGTGAATTCTTAACCCAGTTCCTAGCGGGAGGCTACAATGAGCAGTTCTTC. This sequence joins TRBV2 and TRBJ2-1, with 11 positions matching TRBD2. The germline V gene has CDR1 SNHLY and CDR2 FYNNEI. The CDR3 sequence is 20 residues long. V was clipped by 2 bases and J by 3 bases; unmatched bases: 15.